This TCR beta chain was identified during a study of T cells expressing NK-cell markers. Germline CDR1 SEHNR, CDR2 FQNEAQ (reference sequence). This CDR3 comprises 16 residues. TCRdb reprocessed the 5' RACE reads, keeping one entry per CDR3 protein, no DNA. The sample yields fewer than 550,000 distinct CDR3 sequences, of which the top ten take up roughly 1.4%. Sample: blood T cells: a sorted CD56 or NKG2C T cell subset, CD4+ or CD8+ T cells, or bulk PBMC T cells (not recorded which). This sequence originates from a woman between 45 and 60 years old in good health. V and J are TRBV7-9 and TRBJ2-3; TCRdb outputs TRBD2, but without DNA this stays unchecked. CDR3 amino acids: CASSTLVGRSADTQYF.